These 5 T cell receptor beta chains share one sample of origin, sequenced in a study of blood T cell repertoires in COVID-19. Data came from immunoSEQ multiplex PCR; TCRdb stores just in-frame clones and leaves some out. The profile shows about 170,000 clones, about 80% of them singletons. The material sequenced was peripheral blood. The origin of the receptors is a woman of 80 years or more with acute or convalescent COVID-19.

The chain joins TRBV11-3 to TRBJ2-2; D perhaps matches TRBD2 (6 bases). This CDR3 region has 16 residues. Trimming took 0 bases from V and 2 from J, leaving 10 bases between them. CDR1 SGHNT and CDR2 YENEEA come from the germline V gene. As DNA, the CDR3 is TGTGCCAGCAGCTTAGATCTGCGGGGAAACACCGGGGAGCTGTTTTTT. As protein: CASSLDLRGNTGELFF.

The chain couples TRBV6-5 to TRBJ1-4; D unclear. CDR1 is MNHEY, CDR2 SVGAGI, per germline. The CDR3 loop spans 14 amino acids. Trimming removed 8 bases from V and 3 bases from J, with 13 bases in between. The CDR3 bases are TGTGCCAGCGGCGAGGCAGCTTCTAATGAAAAACTGTTTTTT. It specifies CASGEAASNEKLFF.

This chain links TRBV5-1 with TRBJ2-3; 10 bases match TRBD2. From germline, CDR1 is SGHRS and CDR2 YFSETQ. J gave up 1 base and V 4 bases, and 6 bases lay outside the gene matches. The CDR3 totals 16 residues. The CDR3 loop is CASSISGTSGTDTQYF. CDR3 nucleotide sequence: TGCGCCAGCAGCATATCCGGGACTAGCGGCACAGATACGCAGTATTTT.

Here the CDR3 reads CASSLVGGRGAYEQYF. For the CDR3, the DNA is TGCGCCAGCAGCTTGGTTGGCGGGAGGGGAGCTTACGAGCAGTACTTC. This chain joins TRBV5-1 and TRBJ2-7; TRBD2 matches 9 bases. This CDR3 is 16 amino acids long. V lost 0 bases to trimming and J lost 4 bases; unmatched junction nucleotides: 8. Germline values: CDR1 SGHRS, CDR2 YFSETQ.

The sample holds a few counts of this clone. The chain employs TRBV24-1 and TRBJ1-5, with D unresolved. V was shortened by 3 bases and J by 1 base, with 9 bases between the two germline ends. Germline CDR1 KGHDR, CDR2 SFDVKD. This CDR3 spans 15 amino acids. The CDR3 is CATSDGSESNQPQHF. The CDR3 region has the DNA TGTGCCACCAGTGATGGGTCGGAGAGCAATCAGCCCCAGCATTTT.